This TCR beta chain was profiled in a study of brain metastases from non-small cell lung cancer (dated by TCRdb to the late 2010s). Turning to the overall study: The study profiled the immune microenvironment of paired resected primary tumors and brain metastases taken from patients with non-small-cell lung cancer. The study at large found these results: T-cell clones appeared expanded in around 66% of brain metastases relative to the matched primary tumors. Paired brain metastases and primary tumors largely shared TCR repertoires, although T-cell densities in the metastases were sparse. T-cell infiltration was lower in brain metastases than in primary tumors (P < 0.001).

Inclusive of the bounding cysteine and phenylalanine, the CDR3 is 15 residues long. Only the CDR3 part of the read is kept: 45 bases, read in frame from the first base. Per the germline V gene, SGHNT is the CDR1 and YENEEA is the CDR2. Trimming removed 5 bases from V and 5 bases from J, leaving 15 bases between the germline ends. Libraries came from the immunoSEQ multiplex PCR assay. Alongside a 770-gene immune expression panel, the team sequenced the T-cell receptor beta chain repertoire. The immuneACCESS repertoire file appears here via TCRdb, limited to in-frame rearrangements. These files lack a portion of the clones; in checked studies, under half of the deficit traces to unresolved V genes, and the cause of the others is not known. The sample yields over a hundred clones; about 94% were counted once. The ten biggest clones cover about an eighth of the sample. The cohort was made up of some 42 patients with surgically resected non-small-cell lung cancer, each of whom had both a primary tumor specimen and a brain metastasis specimen. The tumor specimens consisted of archival formalin-fixed, paraffin-embedded tissues.

With respect to this clone: Its antigen is unknown. There are no base qualities to consult, and no much larger clone falls within one base.

The chain is made from TRBV11-3 and TRBJ2-2; the D region possibly corresponds to TRBD1 (7 bases align). The TCR originated in a donor aged 40 or older with non-small cell lung cancer. The specimen was tissue from a brain metastasis. Explained via the paper, the cell subset or site label denotes: resected brain metastasis paired with primary lung tumor. The CDR3 region: CASSPTGEETGELFF. In nucleotide form, the sequence is TGTGCCAGCAGCCCAACAGGGGAGGAAACCGGGGAGCTGTTTTTT.